One TCR beta chain is described in this entry. This sample stems from a study of blood T cell repertoires in COVID-19. On the study more broadly: The cDNA or gDNA used as material had been derived from T cells, B-cell-depleted T cells, or PBMCs.

This CDR3 comprises 16 residues. CDR1 SGDLS and CDR2 YYNGEE come from the germline V gene. Trimming stripped 0 bases from V and 1 base from J, with 13 bases between. In the original workflow: Quantification of nucleated cells was approximated via reference gene primer amplification. The repertoire was sequenced with immunoSEQ multiplex PCR; TCRdb's copy has only in-frame clones and lacks some. The DNA was the basis for D and trimming; V, J and clone size are from that table. The sample includes over 150,000 clones, 70% to 90% of them seen just once. Specimen: peripheral blood. The chain uses TRBV9 and TRBJ1-1; perhaps TRBD1 as D (6 bases). This TCR derives from a woman aged 55-69 years with COVID-19, enrolled during active disease. The CDR3: CASSVGAVRGNTEAFF. In DNA form, the CDR3 reads TGTGCCAGCAGCGTAGGGGCGGTCAGGGGGAACACTGAAGCTTTCTTT.